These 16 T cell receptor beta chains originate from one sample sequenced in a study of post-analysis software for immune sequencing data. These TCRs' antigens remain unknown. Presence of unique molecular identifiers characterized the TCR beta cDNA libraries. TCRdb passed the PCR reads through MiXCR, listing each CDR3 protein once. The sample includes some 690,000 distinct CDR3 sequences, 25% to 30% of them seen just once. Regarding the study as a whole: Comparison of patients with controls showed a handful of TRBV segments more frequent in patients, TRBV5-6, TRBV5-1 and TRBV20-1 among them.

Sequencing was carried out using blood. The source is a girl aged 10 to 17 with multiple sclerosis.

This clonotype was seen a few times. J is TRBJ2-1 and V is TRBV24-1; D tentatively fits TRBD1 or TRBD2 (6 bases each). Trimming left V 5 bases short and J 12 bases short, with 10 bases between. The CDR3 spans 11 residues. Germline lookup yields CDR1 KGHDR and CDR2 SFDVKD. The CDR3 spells CATSGGDMQFF. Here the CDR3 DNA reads TGTGCCACCAGTGGGGGGGACATGCAGTTCTTC.

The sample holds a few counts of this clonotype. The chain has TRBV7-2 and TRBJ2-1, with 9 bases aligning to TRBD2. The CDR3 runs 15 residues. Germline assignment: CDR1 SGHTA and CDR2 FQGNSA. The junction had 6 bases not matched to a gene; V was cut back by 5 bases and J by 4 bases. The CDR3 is CASSIGLARYNEQFF. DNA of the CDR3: TGTGCCAGCAGCATCGGACTAGCGCGGTACAATGAGCAGTTCTTC.

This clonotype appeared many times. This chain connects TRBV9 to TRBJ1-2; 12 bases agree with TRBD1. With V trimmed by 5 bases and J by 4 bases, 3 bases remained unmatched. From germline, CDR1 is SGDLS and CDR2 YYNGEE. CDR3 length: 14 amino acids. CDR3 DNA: TGTGCCAGCAGTCCGGGACAGGGGGCCTATGGCTACACCTTC. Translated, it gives CASSPGQGAYGYTF. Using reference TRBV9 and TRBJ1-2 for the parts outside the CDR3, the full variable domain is DSGVTQTPKHLITATGQRVTLRCSPRSGDLSVYWYQQSLDQGLQFLIQYYNGEERAKGNILERFSAQQFPDLHSELNLSSLELGDSALYFCASSPGQGAYGYTFGSGTRLTVV.

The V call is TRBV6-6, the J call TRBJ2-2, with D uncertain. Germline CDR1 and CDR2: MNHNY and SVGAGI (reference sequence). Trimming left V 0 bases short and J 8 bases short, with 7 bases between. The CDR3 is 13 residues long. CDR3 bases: TGTGCCAGCAGTTACTCGACATGGGGGGAGCTGTTTTTT. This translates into CASSYSTWGELFF.

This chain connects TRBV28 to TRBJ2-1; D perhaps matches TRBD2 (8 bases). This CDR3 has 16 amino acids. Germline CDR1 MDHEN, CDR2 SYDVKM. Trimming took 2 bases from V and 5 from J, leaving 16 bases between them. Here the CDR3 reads CASSLNSGTANNEQFF. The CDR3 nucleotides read TGTGCCAGCAGTTTAAATAGCGGGACAGCGAACAATGAGCAGTTCTTC.

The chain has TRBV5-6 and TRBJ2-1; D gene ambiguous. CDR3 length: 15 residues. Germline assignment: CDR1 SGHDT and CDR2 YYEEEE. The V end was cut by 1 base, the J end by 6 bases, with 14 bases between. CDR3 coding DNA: TGTGCCAGCAGCTTGTTGAGTTCGTTGTGCAATGAGCAGTTCTTC. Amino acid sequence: CASSLLSSLCNEQFF. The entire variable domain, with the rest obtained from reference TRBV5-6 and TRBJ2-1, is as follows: DAGVTQSPTHLIKTRGQQVTLRCSPKSGHDTVSWYQQALGQGPQFIFQYYEEEERQRGNFPDRFSGHQFPNYSSELNVNALLLGDSALYLCASSLLSSLCNEQFFGPGTRLTVL.

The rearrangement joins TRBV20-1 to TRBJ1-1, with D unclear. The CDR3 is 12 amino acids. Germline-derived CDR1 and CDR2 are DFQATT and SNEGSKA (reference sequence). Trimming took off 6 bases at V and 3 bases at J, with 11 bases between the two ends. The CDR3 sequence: CSAPIHDTEAFF. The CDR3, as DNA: TGCAGTGCACCAATTCACGACACTGAAGCTTTCTTT.

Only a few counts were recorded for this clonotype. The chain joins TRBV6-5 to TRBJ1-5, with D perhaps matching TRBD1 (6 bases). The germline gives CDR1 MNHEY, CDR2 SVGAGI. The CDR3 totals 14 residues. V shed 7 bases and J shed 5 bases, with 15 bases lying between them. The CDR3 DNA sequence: TGTGCCAGCAACCGGGGGGGGGCGCATCAGCCCCAGCATTTT. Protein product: CASNRGGAHQPQHF.

CDR3 nucleotide sequence: TGTGCCAGCAGCCACGTGGAGACATCAACGGGCTATGGCTACACCTTC. Its protein is CASSHVETSTGYGYTF. The chain uses TRBV7-8 and TRBJ1-2; no clear D gene. The germline V gene has CDR1 SGHVS and CDR2 FQNEAQ. Trimming shortened V by 5 bases and J by 4 bases, and 20 bases separated the two germline ends. The CDR3 is 16 amino acids.

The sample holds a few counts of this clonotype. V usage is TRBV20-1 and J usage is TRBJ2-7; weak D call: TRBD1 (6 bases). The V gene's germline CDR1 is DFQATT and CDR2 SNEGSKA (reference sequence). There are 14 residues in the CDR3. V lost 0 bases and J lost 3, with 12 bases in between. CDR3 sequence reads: CSARDLGQNYEQYF. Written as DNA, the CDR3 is TGCAGTGCTAGAGATCTGGGACAAAACTACGAGCAGTACTTC.

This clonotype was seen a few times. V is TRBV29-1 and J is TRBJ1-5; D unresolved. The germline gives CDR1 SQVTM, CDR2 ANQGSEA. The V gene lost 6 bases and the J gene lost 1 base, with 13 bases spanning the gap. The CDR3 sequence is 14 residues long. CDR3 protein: CSVADQPSNQPQHF. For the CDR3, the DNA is TGCAGCGTCGCAGACCAACCAAGCAATCAGCCCCAGCATTTT.

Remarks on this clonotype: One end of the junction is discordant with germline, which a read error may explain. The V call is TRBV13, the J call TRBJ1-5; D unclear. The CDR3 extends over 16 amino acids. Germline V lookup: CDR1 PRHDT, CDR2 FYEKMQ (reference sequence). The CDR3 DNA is TGTGCCAGCAGCCTAGGACCGACCTTTGGCAATCAGCCCCAGCATTTT. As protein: CASSLGPTFGNQPQHF.

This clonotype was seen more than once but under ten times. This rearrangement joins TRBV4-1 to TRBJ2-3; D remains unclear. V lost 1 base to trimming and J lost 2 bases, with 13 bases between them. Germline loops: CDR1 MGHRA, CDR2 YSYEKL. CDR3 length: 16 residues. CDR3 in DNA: TGCGCCAGCAGCCAAGCGGCCTGGCCCTCCACAGATACGCAGTATTTT. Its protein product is CASSQAAWPSTDTQYF.

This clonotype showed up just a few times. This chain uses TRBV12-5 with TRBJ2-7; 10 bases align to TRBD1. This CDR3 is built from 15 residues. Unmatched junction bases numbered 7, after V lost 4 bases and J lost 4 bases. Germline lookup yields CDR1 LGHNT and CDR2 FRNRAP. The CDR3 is CASGSPRDRGYEQYF. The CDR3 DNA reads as TGTGCTAGTGGTTCCCCTCGGGACAGGGGTTACGAGCAGTACTTC.

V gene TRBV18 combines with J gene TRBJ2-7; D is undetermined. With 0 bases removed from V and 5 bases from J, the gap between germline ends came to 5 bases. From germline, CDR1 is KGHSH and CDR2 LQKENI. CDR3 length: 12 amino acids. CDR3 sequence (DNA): TGTGCCAGCTCACCACCGGTAAACGAGCAGTACTTC. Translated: CASSPPVNEQYF.

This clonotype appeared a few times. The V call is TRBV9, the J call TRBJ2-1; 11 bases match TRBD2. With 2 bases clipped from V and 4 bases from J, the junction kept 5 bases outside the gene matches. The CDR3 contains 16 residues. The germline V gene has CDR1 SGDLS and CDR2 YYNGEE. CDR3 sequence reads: CASSVLGTSGYNEQFF. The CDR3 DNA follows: TGTGCCAGCAGCGTGCTAGGGACTAGCGGTTACAATGAGCAGTTCTTC.